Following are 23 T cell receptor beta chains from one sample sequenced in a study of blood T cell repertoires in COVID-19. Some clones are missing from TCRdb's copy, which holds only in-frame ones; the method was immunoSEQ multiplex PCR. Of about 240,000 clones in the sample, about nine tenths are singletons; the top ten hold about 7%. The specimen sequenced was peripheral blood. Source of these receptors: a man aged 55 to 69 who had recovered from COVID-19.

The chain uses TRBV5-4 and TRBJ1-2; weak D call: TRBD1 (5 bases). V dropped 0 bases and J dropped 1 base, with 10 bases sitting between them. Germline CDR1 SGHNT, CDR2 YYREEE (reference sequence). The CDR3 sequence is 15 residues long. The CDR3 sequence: CASSLGQPLNYGYTF. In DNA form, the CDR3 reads TGTGCCAGCAGCTTGGGACAGCCGCTTAACTATGGCTACACCTTC.

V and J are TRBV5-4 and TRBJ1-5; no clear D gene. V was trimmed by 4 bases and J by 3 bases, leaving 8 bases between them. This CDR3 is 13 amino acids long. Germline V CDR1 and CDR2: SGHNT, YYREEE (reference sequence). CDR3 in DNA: TGTGCCAGCAGCGCGGGTCTCAATCAGCCCCAGCATTTT. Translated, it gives CASSAGLNQPQHF. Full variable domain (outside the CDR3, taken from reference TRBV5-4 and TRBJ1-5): ETGVTQSPTHLIKTRGQQVTLRCSSQSGHNTVSWYQQALGQGPQFIFQYYREEENGRGNFPPRFSGLQFPNYSSELNVNALELDDSALYLCASSAGLNQPQHFGDGTRLSIL.

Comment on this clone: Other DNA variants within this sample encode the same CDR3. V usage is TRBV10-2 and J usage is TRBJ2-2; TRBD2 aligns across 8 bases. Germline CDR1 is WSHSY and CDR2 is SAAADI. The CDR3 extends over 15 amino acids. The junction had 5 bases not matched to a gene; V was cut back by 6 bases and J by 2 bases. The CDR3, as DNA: TGCGCCAGCAGGGCGGGGGGCCCCAACACCGGGGAGCTGTTTTTT. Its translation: CASRAGGPNTGELFF.

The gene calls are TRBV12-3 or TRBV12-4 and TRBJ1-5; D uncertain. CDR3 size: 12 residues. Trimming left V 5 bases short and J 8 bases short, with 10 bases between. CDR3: CASSPPFEPQHF. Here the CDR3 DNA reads TGTGCCAGCAGTCCCCCGTTTGAGCCCCAGCATTTT.

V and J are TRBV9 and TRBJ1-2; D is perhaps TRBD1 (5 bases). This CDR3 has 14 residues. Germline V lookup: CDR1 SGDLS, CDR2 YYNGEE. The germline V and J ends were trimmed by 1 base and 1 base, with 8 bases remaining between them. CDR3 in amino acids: CASSVLGVNYGYTF. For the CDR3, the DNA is TGTGCCAGCAGCGTATTAGGGGTTAACTATGGCTACACCTTC.

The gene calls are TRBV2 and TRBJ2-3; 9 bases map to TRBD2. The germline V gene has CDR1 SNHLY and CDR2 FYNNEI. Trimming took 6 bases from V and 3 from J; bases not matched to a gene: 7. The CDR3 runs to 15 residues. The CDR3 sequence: CASSGTSTYTDTQYF. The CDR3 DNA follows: TGTGCCAGCAGCGGGACTAGCACCTATACAGATACGCAGTATTTT.

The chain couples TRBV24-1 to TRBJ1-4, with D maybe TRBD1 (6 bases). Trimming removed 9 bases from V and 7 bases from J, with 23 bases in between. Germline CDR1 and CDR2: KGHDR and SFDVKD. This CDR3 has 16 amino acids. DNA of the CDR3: TGTGCCACCTCTGGCGAAGAACAGGGATACGGTGAAAAACTGTTTTTT. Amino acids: CATSGEEQGYGEKLFF.

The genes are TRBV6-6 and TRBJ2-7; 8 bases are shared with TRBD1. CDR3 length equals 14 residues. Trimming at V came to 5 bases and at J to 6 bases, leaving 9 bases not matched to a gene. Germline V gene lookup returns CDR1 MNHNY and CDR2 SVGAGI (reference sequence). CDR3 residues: CASSNGQGVFEQYF. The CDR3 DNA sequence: TGTGCCAGCAGTAACGGACAGGGTGTGTTCGAGCAGTACTTC.

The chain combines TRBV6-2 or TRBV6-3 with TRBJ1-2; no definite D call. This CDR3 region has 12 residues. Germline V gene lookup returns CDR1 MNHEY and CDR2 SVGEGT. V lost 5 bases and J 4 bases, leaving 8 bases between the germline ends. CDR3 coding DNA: TGTGCCAGCAGTCTATGGAGCTATGGCTACACCTTC. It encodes CASSLWSYGYTF.

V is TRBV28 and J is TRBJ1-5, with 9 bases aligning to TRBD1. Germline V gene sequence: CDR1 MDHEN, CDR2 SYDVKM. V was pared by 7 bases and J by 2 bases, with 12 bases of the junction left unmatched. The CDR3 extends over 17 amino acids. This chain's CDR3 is CASITHRDRVRNQPQHF. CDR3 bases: TGTGCCAGCATAACTCACCGGGACAGGGTCCGCAATCAGCCCCAGCATTTT.

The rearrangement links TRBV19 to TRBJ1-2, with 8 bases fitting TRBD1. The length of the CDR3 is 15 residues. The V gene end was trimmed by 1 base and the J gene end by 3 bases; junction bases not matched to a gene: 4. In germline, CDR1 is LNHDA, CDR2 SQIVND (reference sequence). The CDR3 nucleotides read TGTGCCAGTAGTATAGCCCAGGGGGCGGACTATGGCTACACCTTC. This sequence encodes CASSIAQGADYGYTF.

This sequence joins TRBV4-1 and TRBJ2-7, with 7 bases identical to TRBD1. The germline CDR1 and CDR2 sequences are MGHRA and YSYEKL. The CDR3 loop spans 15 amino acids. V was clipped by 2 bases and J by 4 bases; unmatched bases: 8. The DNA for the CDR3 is TGCGCCAGCAGCCAAACGGAGACAGGGATTTACGAGCAGTACTTC. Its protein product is CASSQTETGIYEQYF.

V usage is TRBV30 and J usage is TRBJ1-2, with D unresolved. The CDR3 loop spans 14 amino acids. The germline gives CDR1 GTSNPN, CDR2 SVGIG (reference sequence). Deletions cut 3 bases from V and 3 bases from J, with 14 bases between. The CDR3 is CAWSVAGVYYGYTF. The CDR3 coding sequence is TGTGCCTGGAGCGTAGCCGGGGTTTACTATGGCTACACCTTC.

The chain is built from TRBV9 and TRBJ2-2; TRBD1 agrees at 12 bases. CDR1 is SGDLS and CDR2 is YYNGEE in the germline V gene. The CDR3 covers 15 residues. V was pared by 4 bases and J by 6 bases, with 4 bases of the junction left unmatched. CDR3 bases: TGTGCCAGCAGCCTGGGACAGGGGGCTTCCGGGGAGCTGTTTTTT. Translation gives CASSLGQGASGELFF.

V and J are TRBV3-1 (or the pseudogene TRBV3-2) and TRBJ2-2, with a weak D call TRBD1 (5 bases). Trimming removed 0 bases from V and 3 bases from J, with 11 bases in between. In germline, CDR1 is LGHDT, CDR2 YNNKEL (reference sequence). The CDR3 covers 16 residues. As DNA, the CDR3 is TGTGCCAGCAGCCAAGAGGTAGGGGATTACACCGGGGAGCTGTTTTTT. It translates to CASSQEVGDYTGELFF.

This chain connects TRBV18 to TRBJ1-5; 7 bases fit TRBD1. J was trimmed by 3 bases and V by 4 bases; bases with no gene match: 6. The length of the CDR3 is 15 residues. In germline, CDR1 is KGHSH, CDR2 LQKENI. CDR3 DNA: TGTGCCAGCTCACTAGCAGGGACAGACAATCAGCCCCAGCATTTT. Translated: CASSLAGTDNQPQHF.

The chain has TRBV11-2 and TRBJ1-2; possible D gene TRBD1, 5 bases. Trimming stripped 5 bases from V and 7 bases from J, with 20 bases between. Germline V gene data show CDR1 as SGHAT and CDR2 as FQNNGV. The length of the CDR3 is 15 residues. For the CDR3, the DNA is TGTGCCAGCAGCCCGAACCAGGGAGGTTCACGTGGCTACACCTTC. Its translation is CASSPNQGGSRGYTF.

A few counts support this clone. This CDR3 is CASRKLGVAPEMEFF. DNA for the CDR3: TGTGCCAGCAGAAAATTAGGAGTAGCCCCCGAGATGGAGTTCTTC. The chain has TRBV27 and TRBJ2-1; unclear D gene. V was pared by 6 bases and J by 14 bases, with 26 bases between. Germline V gene data show CDR1 as MNHEY and CDR2 as SMNVEV (reference sequence). The CDR3 has 15 residues.

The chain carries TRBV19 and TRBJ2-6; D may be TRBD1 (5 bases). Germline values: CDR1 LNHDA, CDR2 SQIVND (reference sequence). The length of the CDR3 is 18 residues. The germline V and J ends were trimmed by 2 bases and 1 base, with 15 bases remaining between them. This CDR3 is CASSITSRALSGANVLTF. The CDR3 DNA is TGTGCCAGTAGTATAACCAGCAGGGCCCTATCTGGGGCCAACGTCCTGACTTTC.

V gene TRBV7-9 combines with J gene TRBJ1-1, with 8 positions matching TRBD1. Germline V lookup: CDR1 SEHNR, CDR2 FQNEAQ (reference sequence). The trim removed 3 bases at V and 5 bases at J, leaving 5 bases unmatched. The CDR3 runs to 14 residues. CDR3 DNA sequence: TGTGCCAGCAGCTTCCAGGGGGCGCGGACTGAAGCTTTCTTT. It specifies CASSFQGARTEAFF.

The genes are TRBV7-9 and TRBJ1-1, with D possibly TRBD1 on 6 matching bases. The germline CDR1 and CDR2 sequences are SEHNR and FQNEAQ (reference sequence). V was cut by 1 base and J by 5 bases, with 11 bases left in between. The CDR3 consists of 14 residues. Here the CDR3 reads CASSLEGVWTEAFF. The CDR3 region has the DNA TGTGCCAGCAGCTTAGAGGGGGTTTGGACTGAAGCTTTCTTT.

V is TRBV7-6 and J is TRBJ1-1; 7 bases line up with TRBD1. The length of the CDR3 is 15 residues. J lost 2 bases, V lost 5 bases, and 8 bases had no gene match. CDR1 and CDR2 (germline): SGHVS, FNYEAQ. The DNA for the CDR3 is TGTGCCAGCAGCCTGCCGAACAGGGGCAACACTGAAGCTTTCTTT. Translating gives CASSLPNRGNTEAFF. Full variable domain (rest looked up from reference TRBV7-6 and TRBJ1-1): GAGVSQSPRYKVTKRGQDVALRCDPISGHVSLYWYRQALGQGPEFLTYFNYEAQQDKSGLPNDRFSAERPEGSISTLTIQRTEQRDSAMYRCASSLPNRGNTEAFFGQGTRLTVV.

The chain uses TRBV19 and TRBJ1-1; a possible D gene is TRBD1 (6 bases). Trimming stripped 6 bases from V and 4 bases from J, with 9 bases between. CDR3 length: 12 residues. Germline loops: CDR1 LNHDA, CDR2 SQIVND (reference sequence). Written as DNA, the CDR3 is TGTGCCAGTAGCACAGGGATCACTGAAGCTTTCTTT. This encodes CASSTGITEAFF. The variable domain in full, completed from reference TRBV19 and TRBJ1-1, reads DGGITQSPKYLFRKEGQNVTLSCEQNLNHDAMYWYRQDPGQGLRLIYYSQIVNDFQKGDIAEGYSVSREKKESFPLTVTSAQKNPTAFYLCASSTGITEAFFGQGTRLTVV.